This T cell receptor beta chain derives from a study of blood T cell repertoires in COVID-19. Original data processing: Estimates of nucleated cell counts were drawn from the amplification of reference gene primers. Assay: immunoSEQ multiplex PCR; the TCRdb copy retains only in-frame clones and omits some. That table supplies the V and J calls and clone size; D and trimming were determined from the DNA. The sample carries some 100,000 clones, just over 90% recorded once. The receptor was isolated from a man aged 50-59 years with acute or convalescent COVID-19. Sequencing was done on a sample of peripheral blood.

The CDR3 loop is CASSAGTDYSPLHF. Written as DNA, the CDR3 is TGTGCCAGCTCCGCCGGGACAGATTATTCACCCCTCCACTTT. The chain joins TRBV18 to TRBJ1-6; TRBD1 aligns across 7 bases. CDR3 length: 14 amino acids. V lost 6 bases and J lost 8; bases outside the gene matches: 7. The germline V gene has CDR1 KGHSH and CDR2 LQKENI.